This TCR beta chain was recovered during a study of technical replicates of blood from a handful of donors. Libraries were prepared by immunoSEQ multiplex PCR; TCRdb keeps only in-frame clonotypes and omits some of them. This sample yields roughly 71,000 clones, of which roughly 95% are seen a single time; about 0.25% belongs to the top ten. The V gene's germline CDR1 is SEHNR and CDR2 FQNEAQ (reference sequence). The CDR3 sequence is 15 residues long. V shed 2 bases and J shed 2 bases, with 13 bases lying between them. The sequenced sample consisted of T cells isolated from PBMCs. The chain has TRBV7-9 and TRBJ2-7, with TRBD1 as a possible D gene (5 bases). This sequence was found in a human donor in good health. DNA for the CDR3: TGTGCCAGCAGCTTACCCAAGGGGAATACCTACGAGCAGTACTTC. It is translated as CASSLPKGNTYEQYF.